The T cell receptor beta chain described here comes from a study of blood T cell repertoires in COVID-19 (dated by TCRdb to the early 2020s). For the wider study: Samples covering the acute and convalescent phases of COVID-19 were provided by collaborators in the United States, Italy and Spain. The repertoires were made available in a free public database intended to serve as a resource for research on the immune response to SARS-CoV-2. Samples were obtained from the ongoing ImmuneRACE study (first 160 participants) and from 950 to 1,500 subjects provided by 6 global collaborators. Deeply sampled blood TCRbeta repertoires from subjects exposed to, actively infected with, or recovered from COVID-19 were included in the dataset. The prospective study material was composed of cDNA or gDNA derived from T cells, B-cell-depleted T cells, or PBMCs. Where available, HLA class I and class II types were taken from metadata supplied by the sample provider and were not determined by assay-based typing. A de-identified subject ID, COVID-19 status, age in years and sex were almost always included in the sample metadata. Study-wide conclusions, independent of this receptor: The amount of clinical and demographic metadata varied by source and participant and was provided uncurated.

Comments on this clone: There is no known antigen for this receptor. The record has no base qualities; no much larger clone is one base away.

The immunoSEQ Assay, a bias-controlled multiplex PCR, was used to amplify TCRbeta CDR3 regions from genomic DNA. The published analysis was carried out like this. The number of nucleated cells in each sample was estimated by amplification of reference gene primers within the assay. To quantify the absolute abundance of each unique TCRbeta CDR3 rearrangement, sequence reads were collapsed and filtered. Productive Simpson clonality was computed per sample as the square root of Simpson's diversity index over productive rearrangements. TCRdb carries this immuneACCESS record with in-frame sequences only. Its versions omit some clonotypes, under half of them owing to an unresolved V gene in the studies checked, with the rest unexplained. V and J calls and clone size come straight from that table; D and trimming were deduced from the DNA. The sample contains around 300,000 clones, roughly 90% of them found a single time. In total, the top ten clones hold 9% to 9.5% of the sample.

V loses 4 bases at its end and J loses 5 bases; junction bases beyond the gene matches: 6. The CDR3 covers 14 residues, taking in both the cysteine and the phenylalanine. Of all the DNA, just the CDR3 is kept, 42 bases in frame from base 1. CDR1 and CDR2, per the germline V gene, are ENHRY and SYGVKD. The collaborating institutions used their own protocols to collect whole blood in K2EDTA tubes. For TCRbeta analysis, collaborators shipped samples as frozen whole blood, isolated PBMCs, or DNA extracted from either of those sample types. The specimen sequenced was peripheral blood. This TCR was sampled from a man between 18 and 29 years old with active or convalescent COVID-19. This chain joins TRBV10-3 to TRBJ1-2; 8 of the junction bases match TRBD1. The nucleotide sequence reads TGTGCCATCAGTGCACAGGGGGGGCATTATGGCTACACCTTC. Its coded protein is CAISAQGGHYGYTF.